The TCR beta chain under discussion was sequenced for a study of blood T cells in healthy people across ages. On this clonotype: Its matching antigen is unknown.

Notes on the study in general: Per-million-T-cell TCR beta diversity fell roughly linearly with age.

Trimming removed 6 bases from V and 6 bases from J; junction bases left unmatched: 1. This CDR3 comprises 13 residues. Per the germline V gene, CDR1 is DFQATT and CDR2 is SNEGSKA (reference sequence). Primed by a sample-barcoded 5' primer and a J-beta primer mix, a second PCR proceeded for about 6 to 12 cycles. TCRdb redid the calling of the 5' RACE reads with MiXCR, one entry per CDR3 protein. The sample lists 500,000 to 600,000 distinct CDR3 sequences, 27% occurring once. The source is an older woman in good health. Sequencing input: blood. V and J are TRBV20-1 and TRBJ1-6, with 11 bases fitting TRBD1. Here the CDR3 reads CSAGTGGNSPLHF. CDR3 nucleotides: TGCAGTGCCGGGACAGGGGGTAATTCACCCCTCCACTTT.